This section outlines one T cell receptor (beta chain) sequence together with its context. Its antigen is unknown. These data are taken from a study of T cells in localized non-small cell lung cancer. Study-wide results and caveats: Heterogeneity stays possible, as sequencing covered only one tumor region. Uninvolved adjacent lung, not tumor, had the highest T cell clonality. Adjacent lung tissue had a median 57 of the top 100 clones found in the tumor. The study linked higher blood T cell density to longer overall survival.

From germline, CDR1 is SGDLS and CDR2 YYNGEE. The V gene end was trimmed by 3 bases and the J gene end by 11 bases; junction bases not matched to a gene: 4. The CDR3 extends over 12 amino acids. Sequencing used immunoSEQ multiplex PCR; TCRdb keeps in-frame clones, though not all of them. The sample lists around 54,000 clones, just over 85% seen once, with 15% to 20% in the top ten. This clonotype was obtained from a male donor older than 55 with stage III squamous cell lung carcinoma. This chain uses TRBV9 with TRBJ2-3, with 9 bases lining up with TRBD2. The sequenced sample was peripheral blood, obtained before any cancer treatment. In nucleotides, the CDR3 is TGTGCCAGCAGCGATGGGACTAGCCGGCAGTATTTT. This codes for CASSDGTSRQYF.